A single sample is the source of the 28 T cell receptor beta chains below, sequenced in a study of blood T cell repertoires in COVID-19. The table came from immunoSEQ multiplex PCR; TCRdb's copy has only in-frame clones and leaves some out. The sample has 180,000 or so clones, 65% to 90% seen once. The sample taken for sequencing was peripheral blood. All receptors come from a man in his 60s with acute or convalescent COVID-19.

The chain is built from TRBV14 and TRBJ2-5; 16 nucleotides match TRBD2. The CDR3 is 17 residues long. With 4 bases clipped from V and 5 bases from J, the junction kept 7 bases outside the gene matches. Germline CDR1 SGHDN, CDR2 FVKESK. The CDR3 DNA reads as TGTGCCAGCAGCCCCGGGACTAGCGGGAGGGCCCGGGAGACCCAGTACTTC. It specifies CASSPGTSGRARETQYF.

This chain joins TRBV15 and TRBJ1-2; 9 bases fit TRBD1. Trimming took 6 bases from V and 7 from J; bases not matched to a gene: 9. CDR3 size: 14 residues. Germline V gives CDR1 LNHNV, CDR2 YYDKDF (reference sequence). CDR3 sequence reads: CATRGTGRSAGYTF. As DNA, the CDR3 is TGTGCCACCAGAGGGACAGGGAGGTCGGCTGGCTACACCTTC.

The chain is built from TRBV27 and TRBJ2-1; TRBD2 matches at 7 bases. J gave up 9 bases and V 3 bases, and 14 bases lay outside the gene matches. The germline CDR1 and CDR2 sequences are MNHEY and SMNVEV (reference sequence). The CDR3 sequence is 16 residues long. The CDR3 here is CASSFPSGKGRGEQFF. DNA for the CDR3: TGTGCCAGCAGTTTCCCCAGCGGGAAGGGGCGGGGTGAGCAGTTCTTC.

The chain links TRBV28 to TRBJ2-7; D is possibly TRBD2 (6 bases). CDR1 MDHEN and CDR2 SYDVKM come from the germline V gene. V was clipped by 6 bases and J by 2 bases, with 14 bases between them. The CDR3 length is 14 residues. The CDR3 is CASSRPGLAYEQYF. CDR3 sequence (DNA): TGTGCCAGCAGCCGTCCGGGACTCGCCTACGAGCAGTACTTC.

This clone was detected a few times. The chain employs TRBV19 and TRBJ2-1; TRBD2 matches at 8 bases. V gave up 3 bases and J gave up 13 bases; unmatched junction bases: 5. Germline loops: CDR1 LNHDA, CDR2 SQIVND (reference sequence). The CDR3 contains 12 residues. The CDR3 sequence: CASSIESGSQFF. The CDR3 DNA reads TGTGCCAGTAGTATCGAGAGCGGGAGCCAGTTCTTC. Variable domain in full (rest from reference TRBV19 and TRBJ2-1): DGGITQSPKYLFRKEGQNVTLSCEQNLNHDAMYWYRQDPGQGLRLIYYSQIVNDFQKGDIAEGYSVSREKKESFPLTVTSAQKNPTAFYLCASSIESGSQFFGPGTRLTVL.

This clone was seen only once. The CDR3 sequence is CASSVADFTDTQYF. The DNA of the CDR3 is TGTGCCAGCAGCGTAGCTGACTTCACAGATACGCAGTATTTT. The chain employs TRBV9 and TRBJ2-3; D is undetermined. Between the trimmed V and J ends, which lost 0 bases and 2 bases, there was a span of 7 bases. In germline, CDR1 is SGDLS, CDR2 YYNGEE. This CDR3 region has 14 residues.

In this sample, this clone turned up a few times. V is TRBV7-2 and J is TRBJ1-2; D not resolved. Germline CDR1 SGHTA, CDR2 FQGNSA. V was shortened by 1 base and J by 1 base, with 7 bases between the two germline ends. This CDR3 comprises 14 residues. The chain's CDR3 is CASSLGRHNYGYTF. As DNA, the CDR3 is TGTGCCAGCAGCTTAGGCAGACATAACTATGGCTACACCTTC.

The V gene is TRBV9, the J gene TRBJ2-7; TRBD1 is a possible D gene (7 bases). Germline V gene lookup returns CDR1 SGDLS and CDR2 YYNGEE. Trimming shortened V by 4 bases and J by 0 bases, and 14 bases separated the two germline ends. This CDR3 has 15 residues. The CDR3 loop is CASSQGGAHSYEQYF. In DNA form, the CDR3 reads TGTGCCAGCAGCCAGGGGGGCGCGCACTCCTACGAGCAGTACTTC.

CDR3 nucleotides: TGCGCCAGCACCCCTGACACTAGCGCCGCCTACGAGCAGTACTTC. This translates into CASTPDTSAAYEQYF. The chain couples TRBV5-1 to TRBJ2-7; TRBD2 aligns across 7 bases. The CDR3 is made up of 15 amino acids. Germline V gives CDR1 SGHRS, CDR2 YFSETQ. With 6 bases clipped from V and 2 bases from J, the junction kept 11 bases outside the gene matches. Filled out from reference TRBV5-1 and TRBJ2-7, the complete variable domain reads KAGVTQTPRYLIKTRGQQVTLSCSPISGHRSVSWYQQTPGQGLQFLFEYFSETQRNKGNFPGRFSGRQFSNSRSEMNVSTLELGDSALYLCASTPDTSAAYEQYFGPGTRLTVT.

The chain combines TRBV2 with TRBJ2-5; D perhaps matches TRBD1 (6 bases). The CDR3 runs to 14 residues. Germline CDR1 is SNHLY and CDR2 is FYNNEI. Trimming pared 4 bases from V and 4 bases from J, leaving 13 bases between. CDR3 protein: CASSAGRGRETQYF. CDR3 sequence (DNA): TGTGCCAGCAGTGCTGGCAGGGGAAGAGAGACCCAGTACTTC.

The chain has TRBV28 and TRBJ1-2, with unresolved D. This CDR3 has 11 residues. Per the germline V gene, CDR1 is MDHEN and CDR2 is SYDVKM. V lost 11 bases and J 3 bases, leaving 10 bases between the germline ends. The CDR3 sequence: CASGNHYGYTF. In DNA, the CDR3 is TGTGCCTCGGGGAATCACTATGGCTACACCTTC.

The rearrangement joins TRBV27 to TRBJ1-2; D is perhaps TRBD1 (5 bases). The CDR3 runs to 13 residues. The germline V gene has CDR1 MNHEY and CDR2 SMNVEV (reference sequence). With 5 bases removed from V and 6 bases from J, the gap between germline ends came to 13 bases. CDR3 sequence: CASSNLGGNGYTF. CDR3 nucleotide sequence: TGTGCCAGCAGTAACCTGGGGGGTAATGGCTACACCTTC.

In its sample, this clone was seen a few times. This chain links TRBV4-2 with TRBJ1-5, with 8 bases aligning to TRBD1. Germline-derived CDR1 and CDR2 are LGHNA and YNFKEQ. This CDR3 comprises 17 residues. The ends lost 0 bases at V and 6 bases at J; junction bases unmatched: 10. CDR3 residues: CASSQDQEQGARQPQHF. The CDR3 DNA reads TGTGCCAGCAGCCAAGATCAGGAGCAGGGGGCCCGTCAGCCCCAGCATTTT.

The chain links TRBV21-1 to TRBJ2-7; whether TRBD2, the table's D call, matches the DNA was not checked. TRBV21-1 is a pseudogene segment. CDR3 length: 15 amino acids. CDR3 amino acids: CASSKYRDLPGEQYF. CDR3 DNA sequence: TGTGCCAGCAGCAAATACCGGGACTTGCCAGGGGAGCAGTACTTC.

The chain couples TRBV6-5 to TRBJ2-7; 12 bases map to TRBD1. This CDR3 comprises 14 residues. J lost 7 bases, V lost 6 bases, and 7 bases had no gene match. The germline gives CDR1 MNHEY, CDR2 SVGAGI. For the CDR3, the DNA is TGTGCCAGCAGGGGGGACAGGGGGCTGGGTGAGCAGTACTTC. Its translation: CASRGDRGLGEQYF.

CDR3 in amino acids: CASSHGTYSTGELFF. The CDR3 nucleotides read TGTGCCAGCAGTCACGGGACTTATAGTACCGGGGAGCTGTTTTTT. The chain is built from TRBV6-2 or TRBV6-3 and TRBJ2-2; D possibly corresponds to TRBD2 (6 bases). CDR3 length: 15 amino acids. Trimming removed 5 bases at V and 5 bases at J, with 15 bases between. CDR1 is MNHEY, CDR2 SVGEGT, per germline.

V gene TRBV29-1 combines with J gene TRBJ2-7; D not certain. The germline gives CDR1 SQVTM, CDR2 ANQGSEA. V lost 1 base and J lost 7, with 14 bases in between. The length of the CDR3 is 13 residues. The chain's CDR3 is CSVEGAVSSEQYF. CDR3 nucleotides: TGCAGCGTTGAAGGGGCTGTTTCAAGTGAGCAGTACTTC.

This clone was detected once. This chain joins TRBV5-6 and TRBJ2-7, with 11 bases aligning to TRBD2. Germline CDR1 SGHDT, CDR2 YYEEEE. This CDR3 has 16 amino acids. J lost 7 bases, V lost 3 bases, and 12 bases had no gene match. In DNA form, the CDR3 reads TGTGCCAGCAGCTACACCACTAGCGGGAGAAGATTGGAGCAGTACTTC. Encoded protein: CASSYTTSGRRLEQYF.

V usage is TRBV11-2 and J usage is TRBJ2-2; 7 bases fit TRBD1. V trimming: 5 bases; J trimming: 7 bases; junction bases outside the gene matches: 10. Germline values: CDR1 SGHAT, CDR2 FQNNGV. This CDR3 has 15 amino acids. The CDR3 is CASSPIRGNIGELFF. The CDR3 DNA sequence: TGTGCCAGCAGCCCAATCAGGGGGAATATCGGGGAGCTGTTTTTT.

This clone has more than one count but fewer than ten. This chain connects TRBV6-1 to TRBJ1-5; D unclear. The V and J ends lost 2 bases and 1 base respectively, with 15 bases between them. The CDR3 runs 17 residues. In germline, CDR1 is MNHNS, CDR2 SASEGT. The CDR3 DNA follows: TGTGCCAGCAGTGAATATAGATTCCGGGTCAGCAATCAGCCCCAGCATTTT. Amino acids: CASSEYRFRVSNQPQHF.

The rearrangement links TRBV3-1 (or the pseudogene TRBV3-2) to TRBJ1-1; D ambiguous. The ends were cut back, 2 bases at V and 5 bases at J, with 9 bases in the middle. In germline, CDR1 is LGHDT, CDR2 YNNKEL (reference sequence). The CDR3 consists of 13 residues. The CDR3 nucleotides are TGTGCCAGCAGCCAACGTTTCAGGACTGAAGCTTTCTTT. Translation gives CASSQRFRTEAFF.

The chain joins TRBV28 to TRBJ1-5; D may be TRBD1 (5 bases). Per the germline V gene, CDR1 is MDHEN and CDR2 is SYDVKM. This CDR3 is built from 14 residues. V was trimmed by 5 bases and J by 6 bases, leaving 14 bases between them. DNA for the CDR3: TGTGCCAGCAGTAGGGGCACTGTTGGTCAGCCCCAGCATTTT. As protein: CASSRGTVGQPQHF.

The chain carries TRBV11-2 and TRBJ2-3; a weak D match, TRBD2 (6 bases). Trimming removed 1 base at V and 6 bases at J, with 11 bases between. CDR3 length: 14 residues. Germline V gene lookup returns CDR1 SGHAT and CDR2 FQNNGV. The CDR3 region is CASSLGVGRDTQYF. The CDR3 nucleotides read TGTGCCAGCAGCTTAGGGGTGGGGAGGGATACGCAGTATTTT.

This chain uses TRBV7-9 with TRBJ1-2; 9 nucleotides line up with TRBD1. Trimming took 4 bases from V and 8 from J; bases not matched to a gene: 8. The CDR3 length is 14 residues. CDR1 and CDR2 (germline): SEHNR, FQNEAQ (reference sequence). CDR3 loop: CASSSTGGLWGYTF. In nucleotides, the CDR3 is TGTGCCAGCAGCTCGACAGGGGGGCTGTGGGGCTACACCTTC.

In this sample, this clone turned up a few times. The gene calls are TRBV13 and TRBJ2-7; D gene ambiguous. The V and J ends lost 2 bases and 0 bases respectively, with 11 bases between them. Germline lookup yields CDR1 PRHDT and CDR2 FYEKMQ (reference sequence). This CDR3 region has 15 residues. The CDR3 nucleotides are TGTGCCAGCAGCTTAAGAGGCCTCTCCTCCTACGAGCAGTACTTC. Protein: CASSLRGLSSYEQYF.

The chain carries TRBV25-1 and TRBJ1-2; D uncertain. V was pared by 0 bases and J by 4 bases, with 9 bases between. The CDR3 length is 14 residues. The germline V gene encodes CDR1 MGHDK and CDR2 SYGVNS. The CDR3 DNA reads as TGTGCCAGCAGTGAATATACAGAACCCTATGGCTACACCTTC. It encodes CASSEYTEPYGYTF.

The V gene is TRBV29-1, the J gene TRBJ1-1, with D tentatively TRBD1 (5 bases). With 5 bases removed from V and 4 bases from J, the gap between germline ends came to 11 bases. Germline CDR1 SQVTM, CDR2 ANQGSEA. The CDR3 spans 12 residues. The CDR3 bases are TGCAGCGTTATGCGGGGCGGCACTGAAGCTTTCTTT. Its protein product is CSVMRGGTEAFF.

For the CDR3, the DNA is TGTGCCAGTACCCCCTTTCCGACAGGAAACTATGGCTACACCTTC. It translates to CASTPFPTGNYGYTF. The chain carries TRBV19 and TRBJ1-2, with D maybe TRBD1 (6 bases). The V and J ends lost 7 bases and 2 bases respectively, with 17 bases between them. The CDR3 consists of 15 residues. Germline assignment: CDR1 LNHDA and CDR2 SQIVND (reference sequence).